This T cell receptor (beta chain) originates from a study of T cells in localized non-small cell lung cancer. General study results and limits: Paired adjacent lung recovered a median roughly 60 of the top 100 tumor clones. Longer overall survival was associated with a higher density of T cells in the blood. Heterogeneity stays possible, as sequencing covered only one tumor region.

By share of the sample, this clone is medium-sized. Its cognate antigen is unknown. Clones were sequenced by immunoSEQ multiplex PCR, and TCRdb holds only the in-frame ones, with some missing. The table lists thousands of clones, 25% to 30% of them singletons. This CDR3 region has 17 residues. V was trimmed by 0 bases and J by 0 bases, leaving 14 bases between them. From germline, CDR1 is SNHLY and CDR2 FYNNEI. The rearrangement joins TRBV2 to TRBJ1-1; D unclear. This TCR came from a woman aged 35-75 years with stage III lung adenocarcinoma. Sequencing was performed on lung tumor tissue, taken before any cancer treatment. CDR3 DNA: TGTGCCAGCAGTGAAGCGCGGAAGGCATTCATGAACACTGAAGCTTTCTTT. Its translation is CASSEARKAFMNTEAFF.